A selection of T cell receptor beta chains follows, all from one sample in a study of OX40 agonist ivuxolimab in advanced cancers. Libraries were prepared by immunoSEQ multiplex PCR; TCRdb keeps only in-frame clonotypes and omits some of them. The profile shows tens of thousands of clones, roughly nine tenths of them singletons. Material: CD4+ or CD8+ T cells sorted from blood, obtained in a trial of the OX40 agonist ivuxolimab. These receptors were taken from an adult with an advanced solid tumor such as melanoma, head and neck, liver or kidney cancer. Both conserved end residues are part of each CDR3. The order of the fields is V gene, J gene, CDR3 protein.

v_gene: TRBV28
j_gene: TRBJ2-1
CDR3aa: CASSPRGSPHNEQFF

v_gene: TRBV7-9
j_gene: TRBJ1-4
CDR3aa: CASSFRSTNEKLFF

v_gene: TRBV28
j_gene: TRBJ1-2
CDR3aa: CASSAPGLGYTF

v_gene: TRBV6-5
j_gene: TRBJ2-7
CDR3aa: CASSPGTGYEQYF

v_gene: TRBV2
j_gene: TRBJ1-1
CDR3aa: CASSEGGFTEAFF

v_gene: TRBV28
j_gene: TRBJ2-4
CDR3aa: CASSLRGQGRNIQYF

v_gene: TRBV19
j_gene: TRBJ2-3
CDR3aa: CASSIGTTGAGDTQYF

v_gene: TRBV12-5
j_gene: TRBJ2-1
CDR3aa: CASGSGTGHNEQFF

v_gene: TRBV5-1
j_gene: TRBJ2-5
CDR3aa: CASTDQETQYF

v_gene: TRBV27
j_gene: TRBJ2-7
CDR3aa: CASSLSHDWTYEQYF

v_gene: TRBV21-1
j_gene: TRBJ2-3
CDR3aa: CASSKAHHDSPPDTQYF

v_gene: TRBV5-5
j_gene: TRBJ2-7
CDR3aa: CASSLVAQPSYEQYF

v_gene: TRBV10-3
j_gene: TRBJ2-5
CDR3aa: CAISGTFGGETQYF

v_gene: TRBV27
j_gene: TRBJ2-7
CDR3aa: CASSLLAGSGEQYF

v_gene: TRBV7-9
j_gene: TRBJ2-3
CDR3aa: CACERGSTDTQYF

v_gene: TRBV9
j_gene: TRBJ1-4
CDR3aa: CASSAETGRLPEKLFF

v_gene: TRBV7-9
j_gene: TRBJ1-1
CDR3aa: CASSLGQGEAFF

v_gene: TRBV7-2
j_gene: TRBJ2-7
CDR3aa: CASSRRTSGSPHEQYF

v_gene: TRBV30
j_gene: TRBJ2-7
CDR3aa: CAWSGQDSGEQYF

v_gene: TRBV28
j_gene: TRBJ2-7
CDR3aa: CASTPAGEYEQYF

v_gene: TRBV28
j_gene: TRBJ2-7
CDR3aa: CASSPGTSRAVYEGYF

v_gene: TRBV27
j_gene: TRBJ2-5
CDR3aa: CASSLNGEETQYF

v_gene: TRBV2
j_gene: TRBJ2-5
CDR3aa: CASIATGQLETQYF

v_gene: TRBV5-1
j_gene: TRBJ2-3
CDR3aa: CASSLERGTDTQYF

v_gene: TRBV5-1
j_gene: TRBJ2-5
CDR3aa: CASSVGLTGEETQYF

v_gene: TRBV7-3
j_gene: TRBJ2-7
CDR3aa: CASSLLGPGPPLYEQYF

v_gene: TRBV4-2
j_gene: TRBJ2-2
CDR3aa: CASSTGLGVTGELFF

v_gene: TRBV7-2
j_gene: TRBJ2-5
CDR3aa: CASCLRAEETQYF

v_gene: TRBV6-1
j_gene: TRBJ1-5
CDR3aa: CASSERQGGVMAQHF

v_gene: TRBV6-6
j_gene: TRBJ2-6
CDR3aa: CASSYLVSGANVLTF

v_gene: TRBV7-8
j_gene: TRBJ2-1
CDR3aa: CASSSGLSSGGPLGYNEQFF

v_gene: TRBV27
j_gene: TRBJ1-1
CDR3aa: CASGQQNTEAFF

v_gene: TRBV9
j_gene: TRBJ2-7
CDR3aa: CASSVDPGQSSYEQYF

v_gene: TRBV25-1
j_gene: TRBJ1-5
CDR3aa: CASSERPRTGGQPQHF

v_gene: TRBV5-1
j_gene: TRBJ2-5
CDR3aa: CASSLQGGQETQYF

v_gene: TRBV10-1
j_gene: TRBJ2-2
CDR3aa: CASGGHTGELFF

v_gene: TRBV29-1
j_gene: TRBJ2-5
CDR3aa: CSVWGRAGETQYF

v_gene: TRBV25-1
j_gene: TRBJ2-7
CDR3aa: CASSVFTHSSIYEQYF

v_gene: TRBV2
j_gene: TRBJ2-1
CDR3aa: CASVSGGSYNEQFF

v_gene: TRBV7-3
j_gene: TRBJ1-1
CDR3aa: CASSFSRVGTEAFF

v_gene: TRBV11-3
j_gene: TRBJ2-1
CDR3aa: CASSLDVGGAYNEQFF

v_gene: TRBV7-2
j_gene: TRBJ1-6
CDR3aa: CASSFQGSPGSPLHF

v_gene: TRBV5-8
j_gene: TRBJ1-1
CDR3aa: CASSLNPQGTFF

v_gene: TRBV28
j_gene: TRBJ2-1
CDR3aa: CASSFRGGRNNEQFF

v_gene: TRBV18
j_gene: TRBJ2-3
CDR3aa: CASSPSSSDTSTDTQYF

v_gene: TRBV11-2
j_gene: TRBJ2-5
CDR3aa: CASSLGRRETQYF

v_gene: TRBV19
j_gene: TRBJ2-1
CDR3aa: CASTESQFNEQFF

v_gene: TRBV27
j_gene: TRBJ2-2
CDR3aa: CASSYMTVGTGELFF

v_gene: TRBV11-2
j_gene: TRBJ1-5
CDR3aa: CASSSLGGSNQPQHF

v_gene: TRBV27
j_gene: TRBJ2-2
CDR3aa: CASSLSIIDGELFF

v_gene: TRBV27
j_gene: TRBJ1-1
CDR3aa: CASSSIQGRGTEAFF

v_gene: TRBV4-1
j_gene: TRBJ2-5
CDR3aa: CASSQARLQGIEETQYF

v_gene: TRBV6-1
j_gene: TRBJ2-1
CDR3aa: CASSYGFFQVF

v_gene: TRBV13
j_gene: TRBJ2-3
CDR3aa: CASSPPGTFGTDTQYF

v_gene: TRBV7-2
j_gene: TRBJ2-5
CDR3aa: CASSLIGGASGKAGETQYF

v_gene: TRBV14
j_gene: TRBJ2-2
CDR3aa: CASSLRSNTGELFF

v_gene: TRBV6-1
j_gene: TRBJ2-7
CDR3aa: CASSEGLAGVPYEQYF

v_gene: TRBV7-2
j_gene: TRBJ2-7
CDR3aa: CASSVAVASYEQYF

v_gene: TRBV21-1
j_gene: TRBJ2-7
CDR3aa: CASSNRDRPTYEQYF